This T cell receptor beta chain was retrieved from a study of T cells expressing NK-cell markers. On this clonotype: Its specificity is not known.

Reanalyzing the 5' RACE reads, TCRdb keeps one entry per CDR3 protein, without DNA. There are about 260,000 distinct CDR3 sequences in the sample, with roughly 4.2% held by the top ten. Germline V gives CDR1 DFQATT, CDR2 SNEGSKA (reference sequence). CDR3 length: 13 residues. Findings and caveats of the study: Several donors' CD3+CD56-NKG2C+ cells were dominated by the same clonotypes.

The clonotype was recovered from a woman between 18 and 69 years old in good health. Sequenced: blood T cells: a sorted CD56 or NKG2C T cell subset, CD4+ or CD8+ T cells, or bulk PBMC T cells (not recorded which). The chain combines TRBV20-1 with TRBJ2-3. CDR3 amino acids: CSAPSGGTDTQYF.